This T cell receptor (beta chain) is drawn from a study of blood T cell repertoires in COVID-19. Study in general: Some COVID-19 samples were acute and others convalescent; all came from the United States, Italy and Spain. Nucleic acid was either cDNA or gDNA, and it came from T cells, B-cell-depleted T cells, or PBMCs.

As originally analysed: Nucleated cell counts were estimated from reference gene primer amplification. Profiling relied on immunoSEQ multiplex PCR, and the TCRdb table lists in-frame clones only, not all of them. Clonal size and the V and J genes are those of that table, whereas D and trimming came from the DNA. This sample carries 130,000 to 150,000 clones, 84% of them seen once, and the ten largest clones take 10%. This CDR3 is built from 14 residues. The germline V gene encodes CDR1 MNHEY and CDR2 SMNVEV (reference sequence). V dropped 6 bases and J dropped 2 bases, with 14 bases sitting between them. This clone was observed a single time.

The sequence came from a man in his 60s with active or convalescent COVID-19. The sequenced material came from peripheral blood. The V and J genes are TRBV27 and TRBJ2-7; a possible D gene is TRBD2 (5 bases). In DNA, the CDR3 is TGTGCCAGCAGACTAGGTTCAGCAACCTACGAGCAGTACTTC. Residues: CASRLGSATYEQYF.